This T cell receptor (beta chain) was sequenced in a study of regulatory T cells in long-lasting Graves disease. Study context: In persistent Graves' disease, antithyroid drugs had been taken for over 5 years and TSH receptor antibodies stayed positive. Overall study findings and caveats: The study found lower TCR diversity in persistent Graves' patients than in newly diagnosed ones. It was in persistent disease that TRBV28, TRBJ1-2 and TRBJ2-5 were favored.

CDR3 regions were amplified by Arm-PCR using iRepertoire HTBI primers to build TCR beta libraries. TCRdb ran MiXCR on the multiplex PCR reads and lists one entry per CDR3 protein. The sample yields a few hundred thousand distinct CDR3 sequences, 20% to 25% seen once. About this clonotype itself: Antigen specificity is unknown.

Time point of the sample: persistent/refractory GD, antithyroid drugs over 5 years with positive TRAb. Extracted RNA from PBMCs served as the source of the TCR library. The patient group derived from an endocrinology department in Xi'an, China. The length of the CDR3 is 14 residues. V was pared by 6 bases and J by 0 bases, with 13 bases between. Germline values: CDR1 DFQATT, CDR2 SNEGSKA (reference sequence). The chain employs TRBV20-1 and TRBJ2-3; D is uncertain. The material was peripheral blood mononuclear cells (PBMCs), obtained when the disease was refractory, from a patient treated with antithyroid drugs. The receptor was derived from a female donor with Graves disease. CDR3: CSATVELSTDTQYF. The CDR3 DNA is TGCAGTGCCACCGTCGAACTAAGCACAGATACGCAGTATTTT.